The next 9 T cell receptor beta chains were all read from a single sample in a study of CD8 T cells in ankylosing spondylitis. Via MiXCR, TCRdb re-called the 5' RACE reads, giving one row per CDR3 protein. Seen here are 180,000 or so distinct CDR3 sequences, roughly 12% observed once, and the top ten hold around 29%. Sequencing was carried out using blood, either unsorted or a sorted T cell fraction (not recorded which). These receptor sequences come from a male donor with ankylosing spondylitis or in good health (not recorded which).

This clonotype was picked up many times. The rearrangement uses TRBV12-3 or TRBV12-4 and TRBJ2-1; TRBD1 agrees at 11 bases. With 7 bases clipped from V and 2 bases from J, the junction kept 4 bases outside the gene matches. CDR3 length: 15 residues. CDR3 sequence: CASIWDRGTYNEQFF. In DNA form, the CDR3 reads TGTGCCAGCATCTGGGACAGGGGGACCTACAATGAGCAGTTCTTC.

This clonotype was found a few times. The chain is built from TRBV12-3 or TRBV12-4 and TRBJ1-6, with D unresolved. Deletions cut 6 bases from V and 9 bases from J, with 3 bases between. There are 10 residues in the CDR3. CDR3 nucleotide sequence: TGTGCCAGCAGCCCTTCACCCCTCCACTTT. It encodes CASSPSPLHF.

This clonotype was observed a few times. The rearrangement links TRBV11-2 to TRBJ2-1; D is ambiguous. The length of the CDR3 is 14 residues. Trimming cost V 1 base and J 9 bases, with 13 bases left between them. Germline CDR1 and CDR2: SGHAT and FQNNGV. CDR3 in DNA: TGTGCCAGCAGCTTAGGGCGTAACGGACCTGAGCAGTTCTTC. It specifies CASSLGRNGPEQFF.

This clonotype was seen ten or more times. V usage is TRBV28 and J usage is TRBJ1-5, with 9 bases aligning to TRBD1. Germline trimming cut 10 bases from V and 3 bases from J; bases unmatched to any gene: 7. The V gene's germline CDR1 is MDHEN and CDR2 SYDVKM. There are 14 residues in the CDR3. Here the CDR3 DNA reads TGTGCCATCCCGGGACAGGGACCCAATCAGCCCCAGCATTTT. Protein: CAIPGQGPNQPQHF.

This chain connects TRBV29-1 to TRBJ2-7; 9 bases align to TRBD1. Trimming took 2 bases from V and 6 from J; bases not matched to a gene: 8. This CDR3 is built from 14 residues. Germline CDR1 SQVTM, CDR2 ANQGSEA. CDR3 sequence: CSVETGQGLGEQYF. The CDR3 DNA follows: TGCAGCGTTGAAACGGGACAGGGACTCGGCGAGCAGTACTTC.

There are a few counts of this clonotype. The V call is TRBV25-1, the J call TRBJ2-7, with D possibly being TRBD2 (6 bases). Trimming left V 3 bases short and J 4 bases short, with 16 bases between. CDR3 length equals 15 residues. Germline V gene sequence: CDR1 MGHDK, CDR2 SYGVNS. This chain's CDR3 is CASSEPLAPQYEQYF. In nucleotides, the CDR3 is TGTGCCAGCAGTGAGCCCCTAGCGCCTCAGTACGAGCAGTACTTC.

V is TRBV7-2 and J is TRBJ1-3, with D unclear. The V and J ends lost 5 bases and 3 bases respectively, with 14 bases between them. The CDR3 is 15 amino acids. Germline loops: CDR1 SGHTA, CDR2 FQGNSA. CDR3 DNA: TGTGCCAGCAGCCCGCGGGGTGCGGTTGGAAACACCATATATTTT. Amino acid sequence: CASSPRGAVGNTIYF. Drawing the rest from reference TRBV7-2 and TRBJ1-3, the complete variable domain is GAGVSQSPSNKVTEKGKDVELRCDPISGHTALYWYRQSLGQGLEFLIYFQGNSAPDKSGLPSDRFSAERTGGSVSTLTIQRTQQEDSAVYLCASSPRGAVGNTIYFGEGSWLTVV.

This clonotype was observed at least ten times. The chain has TRBV12-3 or TRBV12-4 and TRBJ2-3, with 14 bases matching TRBD2. The CDR3 is 17 amino acids. V trimming: 4 bases; J trimming: 3 bases; junction bases outside the gene matches: 6. CDR3 residues: CASSSGLAGGKTDTQYF. The CDR3 DNA is TGTGCCAGCAGTTCTGGACTAGCGGGAGGAAAAACAGATACGCAGTATTTT.

Only a few counts were recorded for this clonotype. This chain uses TRBV11-2 with TRBJ2-5; 11 bases map to TRBD2. The germline V gene encodes CDR1 SGHAT and CDR2 FQNNGV. The CDR3 consists of 17 residues. Germline trimming cut 5 bases from V and 5 bases from J; bases unmatched to any gene: 13. CDR3 in DNA: TGTGCCAGCAGCGGGAGGTTAGCGGGAGGGCTCCGGGAGACCCAGTACTTC. Residues: CASSGRLAGGLRETQYF.